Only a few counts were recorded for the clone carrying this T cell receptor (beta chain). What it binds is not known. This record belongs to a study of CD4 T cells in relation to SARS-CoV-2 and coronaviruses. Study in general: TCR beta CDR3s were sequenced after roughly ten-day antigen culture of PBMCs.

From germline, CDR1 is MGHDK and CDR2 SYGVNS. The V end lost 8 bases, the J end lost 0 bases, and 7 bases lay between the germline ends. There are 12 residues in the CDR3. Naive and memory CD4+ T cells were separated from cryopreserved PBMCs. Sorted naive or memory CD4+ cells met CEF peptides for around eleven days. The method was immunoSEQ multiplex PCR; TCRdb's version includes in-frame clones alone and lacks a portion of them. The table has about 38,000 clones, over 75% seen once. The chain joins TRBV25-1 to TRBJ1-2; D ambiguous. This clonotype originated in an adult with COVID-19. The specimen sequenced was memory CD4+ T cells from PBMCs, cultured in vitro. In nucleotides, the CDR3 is TGTGCCAGCGCGGATACTAACTATGGCTACACCTTC. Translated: CASADTNYGYTF.